Listed here are 25 T cell receptor beta chains from one sample, sequenced in a study of shared clonotypes between healthy human individuals. Using immunoSEQ multiplex PCR, the repertoire was profiled, and TCRdb retains in-frame clones only, with some absent. This sample carries roughly 2.5 million clones, around nine tenths of them seen once, and the ten largest clones take around 0.14%. Input material: naive CD4+ T cells sorted from blood. Specified subset: CD45RA+ positively selected. These receptors originate from a man aged 18 to 29 in good health.

The chain uses TRBV4-1 and TRBJ2-7, with unresolved D. Trimming took 4 bases from V and 4 from J, leaving 17 bases between them. The CDR3 sequence is 15 residues long. Per germline, CDR1 MGHRA and CDR2 YSYEKL. CDR3 protein: CASSPLDPPSYEQYF. DNA of the CDR3: TGCGCCAGCAGCCCCCTGGATCCCCCTTCGTACGAGCAGTACTTC.

The V gene is TRBV11-2, the J gene TRBJ2-6; 7 nucleotides match TRBD2. With V trimmed by 7 bases and J by 1 base, 4 bases remained unmatched. The germline gives CDR1 SGHAT, CDR2 FQNNGV. This CDR3 is 15 amino acids long. Written as DNA, the CDR3 is TGTGCCAGCACCCGGGGGGATTCTGGGGCCAACGTCCTGACTTTC. Amino acids: CASTRGDSGANVLTF.

The chain employs TRBV6-6 and TRBJ1-1; D is uncertain. There are 14 residues in the CDR3. Trimming stripped 8 bases from V and 1 base from J, with 14 bases between. Germline CDR1 and CDR2: MNHNY and SVGAGI (reference sequence). The CDR3 DNA reads as TGTGCCAGCTCCCCCCGGGAAGCGAACACTGAAGCTTTCTTT. This codes for CASSPREANTEAFF.

Here the CDR3 reads CASSERTAGGDTQYF. CDR3 sequence (DNA): TGTGCCAGCAGTGAACGGACGGCAGGGGGAGATACGCAGTATTTT. The gene calls are TRBV6-1 and TRBJ2-3, with 7 bases aligning to TRBD1. The CDR3 runs to 15 residues. Germline-derived CDR1 and CDR2 are MNHNS and SASEGT. V was pared by 2 bases and J by 5 bases, with 7 bases of the junction left unmatched.

In its sample, this clone was seen once. The chain employs TRBV6-5 and TRBJ1-2; 7 nucleotides agree with TRBD1. The germline CDR1 and CDR2 sequences are MNHEY and SVGAGI. The CDR3 is made up of 12 amino acids. V lost 6 bases to trimming and J lost 8 bases; unmatched junction nucleotides: 6. The CDR3 DNA follows: TGTGCCAGCAGACGGGACAGTTCGGGCTACACCTTC. Translating it yields CASRRDSSGYTF.

V gene TRBV18 combines with J gene TRBJ2-1; TRBD2 aligns across 10 bases. Germline lookup yields CDR1 KGHSH and CDR2 LQKENI. The J segment lost 7 bases and the V segment lost 4 bases, leaving 7 bases of the junction unmatched. This CDR3 spans 15 amino acids. For the CDR3, the DNA is TGTGCCAGCTCACTAGGTCTAGCGGGGGAAAATGAGCAGTTCTTC. Its translation is CASSLGLAGENEQFF.

V is TRBV5-1 and J is TRBJ1-5; D gene unclear. The CDR3 loop spans 15 amino acids. Germline CDR1 SGHRS, CDR2 YFSETQ. Between the trimmed V and J ends, which lost 4 bases and 2 bases, there was a span of 13 bases. CDR3 residues: CASSPGNLGNQPQHF. For the CDR3, the DNA is TGCGCCAGCAGCCCGGGTAACTTGGGCAATCAGCCCCAGCATTTT.

The rearrangement joins TRBV6-6 to TRBJ2-7; possibly TRBD1 for D (5 bases). The V gene's germline CDR1 is MNHNY and CDR2 SVGAGI (reference sequence). V gave up 3 bases and J gave up 3 bases, with 9 bases separating them. The CDR3 runs 13 residues. This CDR3 reads CASSYPGRYEQYF. The CDR3 DNA sequence: TGTGCCAGCAGTTATCCAGGGCGCTACGAGCAGTACTTC.

The chain joins TRBV7-6 to TRBJ2-2; no firm D call. The germline V gene has CDR1 SGHVS and CDR2 FNYEAQ. CDR3 length: 14 amino acids. Trimming stripped 10 bases from V and 1 base from J, with 13 bases between. Here the CDR3 reads CATSRNGNTGELFF. In DNA form, the CDR3 reads TGTGCCACCTCCCGGAATGGGAACACCGGGGAGCTGTTTTTT.

CDR3 DNA sequence: TGTGCCAGCAGCGTACAATGGGACAGCTCCTACAATGAGCAGTTCTTC. It specifies CASSVQWDSSYNEQFF. The chain employs TRBV7-3 and TRBJ2-1; 7 bases match TRBD1. The germline V gene has CDR1 SGHTA and CDR2 FQGTGA. V dropped 5 bases and J dropped 0; count of bases not matched to a gene: 7. The CDR3 is 16 amino acids.

This clone showed up just a few times. This specimen includes other DNA sequences encoding the same CDR3. The chain joins TRBV19 to TRBJ1-1, with D perhaps matching TRBD1 (5 bases). Trimming cost V 4 bases and J 5 bases, with 11 bases left between them. This CDR3 is 13 amino acids long. Per germline, CDR1 LNHDA and CDR2 SQIVND (reference sequence). The CDR3 sequence: CASSTGRGTEAFF. In nucleotides, the CDR3 is TGTGCCAGTAGTACGGGACGTGGGACTGAAGCTTTCTTT.

The V gene is TRBV7-2, the J gene TRBJ1-2; D is ambiguous. V gave up 5 bases and J gave up 4 bases, with 14 bases separating them. The CDR3 is 14 amino acids. Germline V gives CDR1 SGHTA, CDR2 FQGNSA. The CDR3 nucleotides read TGTGCCAGCAGCCCACTGGCGGGAGGCTATGGCTACACCTTC. It is translated as CASSPLAGGYGYTF.

Concerning this clone itself: Other DNA variants within this sample encode the same CDR3. The chain joins TRBV5-1 to TRBJ1-2; the D is unclear. Germline V gene data show CDR1 as SGHRS and CDR2 as YFSETQ. V lost 0 bases and J lost 3, with 9 bases in between. The CDR3 is 14 amino acids. CDR3: CASSLAGGDYGYTF. In DNA, the CDR3 is TGCGCCAGCAGCTTGGCCGGAGGAGACTATGGCTACACCTTC.

The sample holds a few counts of this clone. The chain joins TRBV30 to TRBJ1-6, with D possibly TRBD1 on 5 matching bases. The germline CDR1 and CDR2 sequences are GTSNPN and SVGIG (reference sequence). There are 14 residues in the CDR3. Trimming took off 3 bases at V and 7 bases at J, with 13 bases between the two ends. The CDR3 sequence: CAWRGRGRNSPLHF. The DNA of the CDR3 is TGTGCCTGGAGGGGTAGGGGTAGGAATTCACCCCTCCACTTT.

This sequence joins TRBV6-1 and TRBJ1-2; D is unresolved. This CDR3 has 13 amino acids. The germline V gene encodes CDR1 MNHNS and CDR2 SASEGT. The V gene lost 4 bases and the J gene lost 2 bases, with 8 bases spanning the gap. The CDR3, as DNA: TGTGCCAGCAGTGGACGGAGCAACTATGGCTACACCTTC. The encoded protein is CASSGRSNYGYTF.

This clone was seen a handful of times. This rearrangement joins TRBV11-2 to TRBJ1-1; D is uncertain. V lost 5 bases to trimming and J lost 5 bases, with 15 bases between them. CDR1 SGHAT and CDR2 FQNNGV come from the germline V gene. The CDR3 runs to 14 residues. The CDR3 spells CASSQRQVGTEAFF. The DNA for the CDR3 is TGTGCCAGCAGCCAACGGCAGGTTGGAACTGAAGCTTTCTTT.

V is TRBV6-1 and J is TRBJ2-6, with a weak D call TRBD1 (6 bases). The V gene's germline CDR1 is MNHNS and CDR2 SASEGT. Trimming took off 6 bases at V and 3 bases at J, with 9 bases between the two ends. This CDR3 contains 14 residues. In nucleotides, the CDR3 is TGTGCCAGCAGCGACAGGTATGGGGCCAACGTCCTGACTTTC. Translation: CASSDRYGANVLTF.

This clone was seen more than once but under ten times. The V gene is TRBV11-2, the J gene TRBJ2-7; weak D call: TRBD2 (5 bases). This CDR3 has 14 amino acids. Germline loops: CDR1 SGHAT, CDR2 FQNNGV. Deletions cut 5 bases from V and 7 bases from J, with 18 bases between. The chain's CDR3 is CASSTGGLQREQYF. The DNA for the CDR3 is TGTGCCAGCAGCACCGGCGGACTCCAGAGGGAGCAGTACTTC. The whole variable domain, remainder taken from reference TRBV11-2 and TRBJ2-7, is EAGVAQSPRYKIIEKRQSVAFWCNPISGHATLYWYQQILGQGPKLLIQFQNNGVVDDSQLPKDRFSAERLKGVDSTLKIQPAKLEDSAVYLCASSTGGLQREQYFGPGTRLTVT.

The V gene is TRBV2, the J gene TRBJ2-5; no clear D. Germline loops: CDR1 SNHLY, CDR2 FYNNEI. V shed 7 bases and J shed 5 bases, with 14 bases lying between them. There are 13 residues in the CDR3. CDR3 in amino acids: CASKTMPRETQYF. CDR3 bases: TGTGCCAGCAAGACGATGCCTCGGGAGACCCAGTACTTC. Together with reference TRBV2 and TRBJ2-5, the CDR3 gives the full variable domain: EPEVTQTPSHQVTQMGQEVILRCVPISNHLYFYWYRQILGQKVEFLVSFYNNEISEKSEIFDDQFSVERPDGSNFTLKIRSTKLEDSAMYFCASKTMPRETQYFGPGTRLLVL.

The CDR3, as DNA: TGTGCCAGCAGTTTCAGGGGCTCCTATAATTCACCCCTCCACTTT. It translates to CASSFRGSYNSPLHF. The chain employs TRBV6-5 and TRBJ1-6, with D perhaps matching TRBD1 (6 bases). CDR3 size: 15 residues. Germline CDR1 MNHEY, CDR2 SVGAGI. V lost 4 bases, J lost 0 bases, and 7 bases lay in between.

The V call is TRBV7-2, the J call TRBJ2-3; D is perhaps TRBD2 (7 bases). CDR1 is SGHTA and CDR2 is FQGNSA in the germline V gene. The V end was cut by 7 bases, the J end by 6 bases, with 23 bases between. There are 16 residues in the CDR3. The CDR3: CASTPQLAGAGDTQYF. In DNA form, the CDR3 reads TGTGCCAGCACGCCCCAGTTGGCGGGGGCCGGGGATACGCAGTATTTT.

The V and J genes are TRBV6-5 and TRBJ1-6; D not resolved. The CDR3 runs to 14 residues. V lost 5 bases to trimming and J lost 2 bases, with 7 bases between them. Germline CDR1 MNHEY, CDR2 SVGAGI. CDR3 loop: CASSPRAYNSPLHF. The CDR3, as DNA: TGTGCCAGCAGTCCCCGGGCCTATAATTCACCCCTCCACTTT.

The chain recombines TRBV7-9 with TRBJ2-3, with 9 bases identical to TRBD2. Germline V gene sequence: CDR1 SEHNR, CDR2 FQNEAQ (reference sequence). V shed 5 bases and J 8 bases; nucleotides not matched to a gene: 14. There are 16 residues in the CDR3. CDR3 nucleotide sequence: TGTGCCAGCAGCCCAGAACTAGCGGGTTTTTTCGGTACGCAGTATTTT. Its protein is CASSPELAGFFGTQYF.

This clone was recorded a few times. The CDR3 protein is CASSSRDEAFF. CDR3 DNA: TGTGCCAGTAGTAGTCGAGATGAAGCTTTCTTT. V usage is TRBV19 and J usage is TRBJ1-1; no definite D call. This CDR3 region has 11 residues. CDR1 LNHDA and CDR2 SQIVND come from the germline V gene (reference sequence). V was pared by 4 bases and J by 7 bases, with 7 bases between. The variable domain in full, with the rest retrieved from reference TRBV19 and TRBJ1-1, is DGGITQSPKYLFRKEGQNVTLSCEQNLNHDAMYWYRQDPGQGLRLIYYSQIVNDFQKGDIAEGYSVSREKKESFPLTVTSAQKNPTAFYLCASSSRDEAFFGQGTRLTVV.

This chain uses TRBV19 with TRBJ2-3; D is undetermined. The CDR3 loop spans 13 amino acids. The V end was cut by 6 bases, the J end by 2 bases, with 9 bases between. Germline V gene sequence: CDR1 LNHDA, CDR2 SQIVND (reference sequence). The CDR3 protein is CASSRDPTDTQYF. The CDR3 DNA is TGTGCCAGTAGCCGAGATCCCACAGATACGCAGTATTTT. The full variable domain, in which reference TRBV19 and TRBJ2-3 provide the parts outside the CDR3, is DGGITQSPKYLFRKEGQNVTLSCEQNLNHDAMYWYRQDPGQGLRLIYYSQIVNDFQKGDIAEGYSVSREKKESFPLTVTSAQKNPTAFYLCASSRDPTDTQYFGPGTRLTVL.